This TCR beta chain was recorded in a study of cytomegalovirus exposure and HLA in healthy donors. Study-wide points: Reports credit the classifier with highly specific, highly sensitive diagnosis of cytomegalovirus status. Per a prior analysis, the majority of TCR beta V segments were productive roughly 90% or roughly 30% of the time. Across donors, presence/absence analyses took sequencing depth to be roughly uniform.

The primer mix had 60 Vbeta and 13 Jbeta primers. Some clones are missing from TCRdb's copy, which holds only in-frame ones; the method was immunoSEQ multiplex PCR. This sample has 110,000 to 150,000 clones, with around 10% found just once. This clone was recorded a few times. What it binds is unknown. CDR3 length: 18 residues. CDR1 and CDR2 from the germline V gene are SGHVS and FQNEAQ. V was pared by 1 base and J by 0 bases, with 9 bases of the junction left unmatched. Sample: PBMCs. The chain combines TRBV7-8 with TRBJ2-7; TRBD2 matches at 10 bases. This clonotype was sampled from a male donor in good health and CMV-seronegative. Written as DNA, the CDR3 is TGTGCCAGCAGCTTAGTGCCTAGCGGGAGTCAGAGCTCCTACGAGCAGTACTTC. Amino acid sequence: CASSLVPSGSQSSYEQYF.